Each of the 18 T cell receptor beta chains below was sequenced from the same sample in a study of T cell repertoires in cytomegalovirus infection. In TCRdb, the reads were re-called with MiXCR into one record per CDR3 protein. The top ten clones hold roughly 8% of a sample with hundreds of thousands of distinct CDR3 sequences, roughly 24% of them seen once. The specimen was CD8+ T cells from PBMCs. The receptors derive from a human donor in good health (CMV status not recorded). Some clones in this sample may be carry-over from other donors' samples.

V and J are TRBV12-3 or TRBV12-4 and TRBJ1-2; D not resolved. The V and J ends lost 6 bases and 7 bases respectively, with 9 bases between them. This CDR3 is 11 amino acids long. The CDR3 nucleotides are TGTGCCAGCAGCCGGGATTCTGGCTACACCTTC. Its protein product is CASSRDSGYTF.

This clonotype has only a few counts. This chain links TRBV7-3 with TRBJ2-1, with D perhaps matching TRBD2 (6 bases). The V end lost 0 bases, the J end lost 12 bases, and 9 bases lay between the germline ends. The CDR3 runs 12 residues. Per the germline V gene, CDR1 is SGHTA and CDR2 is FQGTGA. CDR3 in amino acids: CASSLTGTGQFF. In nucleotides, the CDR3 is TGTGCCAGCAGCTTAACCGGGACTGGGCAGTTCTTC. The full variable domain, completed using reference TRBV7-3 and TRBJ2-1, is GAGVSQTPSNKVTEKGKYVELRCDPISGHTALYWYRQSLGQGPEFLIYFQGTGAADDSGLPNDRFFAVRPEGSVSTLKIQRTERGDSAVYLCASSLTGTGQFFGPGTRLTVL.

The V call is TRBV14, the J call TRBJ1-2, with D maybe TRBD1 (6 bases). CDR1 SGHDN and CDR2 FVKESK come from the germline V gene. This CDR3 comprises 13 residues. V was trimmed by 5 bases and J by 4 bases, leaving 11 bases between them. The CDR3 protein is CASSETGFYGYTF. The CDR3 coding sequence is TGTGCCAGCAGCGAGACAGGTTTCTATGGCTACACCTTC.

This clonotype was observed a handful of times. This CDR3 is CASGLGKEPQHF. CDR3 nucleotide sequence: TGTGCCAGCGGGTTGGGAAAAGAGCCCCAGCATTTT. The chain employs TRBV6-1 and TRBJ1-5; D is unresolved. The germline CDR1 and CDR2 sequences are MNHNS and SASEGT. The CDR3 has 12 residues. V lost 8 bases and J lost 8, with 13 bases in between.

CDR3 DNA: TGTGCCAGCAGCCAAGAGAGGAACTACGAGCAGTACTTC. Translating it yields CASSQERNYEQYF. The rearrangement joins TRBV14 to TRBJ2-7; D remains ambiguous. Germline values: CDR1 SGHDN, CDR2 FVKESK. Trimming cost V 0 bases and J 3 bases, with 6 bases left between them. CDR3 length: 13 residues.

This clonotype was recorded at least ten times. J is TRBJ2-5 and V is TRBV6-2 or TRBV6-3, with 7 bases aligning to TRBD2. The CDR3 has 18 residues. The ends lost 5 bases at V and 0 bases at J; junction bases unmatched: 15. Germline lookup yields CDR1 MNHEY and CDR2 SVGEGT. The CDR3 spells CASSLLASKGQYQETQYF. The CDR3 coding sequence is TGTGCCAGCAGTCTACTAGCGTCAAAAGGGCAATACCAAGAGACCCAGTACTTC.

This chain joins TRBV4-2 and TRBJ2-1; 10 nucleotides match TRBD2. V lost 5 bases, J lost 5 bases, and 9 bases stayed unmatched. The CDR3 runs to 16 residues. Germline V lookup: CDR1 LGHNA, CDR2 YNFKEQ. In nucleotides, the CDR3 is TGTGCCAGCAGCTTCCCTAGCGGGGGCCCTCACAATGAGCAGTTCTTC. It specifies CASSFPSGGPHNEQFF.

This clonotype came up many times. The chain links TRBV27 to TRBJ2-7, with a possible D match to TRBD1 (6 bases). The V and J ends lost 4 bases and 4 bases respectively, with 17 bases between them. The CDR3 is made up of 15 amino acids. The V gene's germline CDR1 is MNHEY and CDR2 SMNVEV (reference sequence). This chain's CDR3 is CASSWGLGSSYEQYF. CDR3 DNA sequence: TGTGCCAGCAGTTGGGGGCTAGGGAGCTCATACGAGCAGTACTTC.

In this sample, this clonotype turned up many times. The rearrangement joins TRBV7-2 to TRBJ2-1, with a weak D call TRBD1 (5 bases). V lost 3 bases to trimming and J lost 0 bases, with 15 bases between them. This CDR3 comprises 17 residues. Germline values: CDR1 SGHTA, CDR2 FQGNSA. CDR3 residues: CASSFDSGFSSYNEQFF. The CDR3 bases are TGTGCCAGCAGCTTTGACAGTGGATTCAGCTCCTACAATGAGCAGTTCTTC. Full variable domain (missing parts from reference TRBV7-2 and TRBJ2-1): GAGVSQSPSNKVTEKGKDVELRCDPISGHTALYWYRQSLGQGLEFLIYFQGNSAPDKSGLPSDRFSAERTGGSVSTLTIQRTQQEDSAVYLCASSFDSGFSSYNEQFFGPGTRLTVL.

This clonotype turned up a few times. The rearrangement links TRBV29-1 to TRBJ2-7; unclear D gene. With 0 bases removed from V and 7 bases from J, the gap between germline ends came to 7 bases. Germline lookup yields CDR1 SQVTM and CDR2 ANQGSEA. This CDR3 has 11 amino acids. In nucleotides, the CDR3 is TGCAGCGTTGAAGATCTAGTGGAGCAGTACTTC. Residues: CSVEDLVEQYF.

This clonotype was recorded at least ten times. This rearrangement joins TRBV7-6 to TRBJ1-1, with TRBD1 as a possible D gene (6 bases). V lost 1 base to trimming and J lost 0 bases, with 9 bases between them. Looked up from germline, CDR1 is SGHVS and CDR2 is FNYEAQ. This CDR3 has 15 residues. The CDR3 nucleotides read TGTGCCAGCAGCTTAGAGGGGGATCTGAACACTGAAGCTTTCTTT. Its translation is CASSLEGDLNTEAFF. The whole variable domain, filled in from reference TRBV7-6 and TRBJ1-1, reads GAGVSQSPRYKVTKRGQDVALRCDPISGHVSLYWYRQALGQGPEFLTYFNYEAQQDKSGLPNDRFSAERPEGSISTLTIQRTEQRDSAMYRCASSLEGDLNTEAFFGQGTRLTVV.

This clonotype has a handful of counts. The J gene is TRBJ1-5, the V gene TRBV28; D unresolved. Germline CDR1 is MDHEN and CDR2 is SYDVKM. Trimming shortened V by 7 bases and J by 7 bases, and 32 bases separated the two germline ends. CDR3 size: 19 residues. The CDR3 here is CASTPRTGARLKTDQPQHF. Written as DNA, the CDR3 is TGTGCCAGCACCCCTCGGACGGGAGCGAGGCTAAAAACGGACCAGCCCCAGCATTTT.

The chain recombines TRBV5-4 with TRBJ2-1; D unresolved. The CDR3 contains 13 residues. V was cut by 2 bases and J by 7 bases, with 10 bases left in between. Germline values: CDR1 SGHNT, CDR2 YYREEE (reference sequence). The CDR3 spells CASSFLGSNEQFF. The CDR3 DNA sequence: TGTGCCAGCAGCTTCCTGGGATCAAATGAGCAGTTCTTC. The full variable domain, with the rest looked up from reference TRBV5-4 and TRBJ2-1, is ETGVTQSPTHLIKTRGQQVTLRCSSQSGHNTVSWYQQALGQGPQFIFQYYREEENGRGNFPPRFSGLQFPNYSSELNVNALELDDSALYLCASSFLGSNEQFFGPGTRLTVL.

This clonotype was seen repeatedly, ten times or more. CDR3 sequence (DNA): TGTGCCAGCAGCCGGGGACAGGGGGCAATGGAAGCTTTCTTT. It is translated as CASSRGQGAMEAFF. The chain has TRBV6-2 or TRBV6-3 and TRBJ1-1; 12 bases map to TRBD1. Germline assignment: CDR1 MNHEY and CDR2 SVGEGT. After removal of 6 bases from V and 8 bases from J, the junction contained 7 bases not matched to a gene. CDR3 length equals 14 residues.

This clonotype was detected a few times. The rearrangement uses TRBV5-4 and TRBJ2-3; 7 bases are shared with TRBD1. This CDR3 comprises 16 residues. Germline V gene data show CDR1 as SGHNT and CDR2 as YYREEE (reference sequence). The trim removed 5 bases at V and 2 bases at J, leaving 11 bases unmatched. The DNA for the CDR3 is TGTGCCAGCAGTTTTACAGGGGTCATATTCACAGATACGCAGTATTTT. Its translation is CASSFTGVIFTDTQYF.

The chain is built from TRBV28 and TRBJ2-1, with TRBD1 as a possible D gene (6 bases). The CDR3 has 16 residues. Trimming stripped 7 bases from V and 5 bases from J, with 21 bases between. The V gene's germline CDR1 is MDHEN and CDR2 SYDVKM. In DNA, the CDR3 is TGTGCCAGCAATCTGAAGAGCGGACAGACCGACAATGAGCAGTTCTTC. Protein product: CASNLKSGQTDNEQFF.

This clonotype was seen many times. This rearrangement joins TRBV7-2 to TRBJ1-2; 9 nucleotides line up with TRBD1. The CDR3 has 15 amino acids. J lost 3 bases, V lost 1 base, and 3 bases had no gene match. Germline CDR1 and CDR2: SGHTA and FQGNSA. CDR3 sequence: CASSLEDRGYYGYTF. CDR3 DNA: TGTGCCAGCAGCTTAGAGGACAGGGGCTACTATGGCTACACCTTC.

The genes are TRBV6-8 and TRBJ2-1, with 7 bases matching TRBD1. The trim removed 0 bases at V and 6 bases at J, leaving 11 bases unmatched. From germline, CDR1 is MNHGY and CDR2 SAAAGT. This CDR3 contains 17 residues. CDR3 sequence: CASSYSPQGHNGNEQFF. The CDR3 DNA reads as TGTGCCAGCAGTTACTCCCCACAGGGGCATAATGGCAATGAGCAGTTCTTC.